This TCR beta chain is drawn from a study of blood T cell repertoires in COVID-19. Study information: There were acute and convalescent COVID-19 samples, and they came from the United States, Italy and Spain. T cells, B-cell-depleted T cells, or PBMCs provided the cDNA or gDNA that served as material.

Germline assignment: CDR1 MGHRA and CDR2 YSYEKL. The V gene end was trimmed by 4 bases and the J gene end by 5 bases; junction bases not matched to a gene: 9. CDR3 length equals 15 residues. Original processing notes: From reference gene primer amplification, estimates of nucleated cell counts were derived. The protocol was immunoSEQ multiplex PCR, while the TCRdb copy is restricted to in-frame clones and leaves out a portion. D and trimming were read from the DNA, whereas the V and J calls and clone size are those reported in that table. Of approximately 230,000 clones listed, about 88% are singletons.

Source material: peripheral blood. This TCR was sampled from a middle-aged woman who had recovered from COVID-19. V gene TRBV4-1 combines with J gene TRBJ2-7; 9 bases agree with TRBD1. The CDR3 DNA is TGCGCCAGCAGCCGATCCGGGACAGGGATCGACGAGCAGTACTTC. Translating it yields CASSRSGTGIDEQYF.